The 9 T cell receptor beta chains below were found in one sample sequenced in a study of shared clonotypes between healthy human individuals. Measured with immunoSEQ multiplex PCR; TCRdb has only the in-frame clones, and not every one. Among about 96,000 clones, about 45% were seen once, and the ten largest hold more than 13%. Sample: PBMCs. Receptor source: a woman in her 40s in good health. Some clones in this sample may be carry-over from other donors' samples.

The rearrangement joins TRBV6-6 to TRBJ1-2, with 7 bases that match TRBD1. Germline V gene data show CDR1 as MNHNY and CDR2 as SVGAGI (reference sequence). This CDR3 is built from 12 residues. V shed 8 bases, J shed 4 bases, and the junction held 4 bases outside the gene matches. CDR3 sequence reads: CASADRTYGYTF. CDR3 DNA: TGTGCCAGCGCGGACAGGACCTATGGCTACACCTTC.

The V gene is TRBV7-9, the J gene TRBJ2-7, with a tentative D call TRBD2 (5 bases). Germline CDR1 reads SEHNR; CDR2 reads FQNEAQ (reference sequence). The CDR3 runs 13 residues. V lost 4 bases, J lost 3 bases, and 10 bases lay in between. The CDR3 here is CASSYGLNYEQYF. The CDR3 DNA sequence: TGTGCCAGCAGCTACGGACTCAACTACGAGCAGTACTTC.

CDR3 DNA sequence: TGTGCCAGCAGCTTCACTGGAGACCAGCCCCAGCATTTT. It codes for CASSFTGDQPQHF. The chain recombines TRBV7-9 with TRBJ1-5; D is unresolved. CDR1 and CDR2 (germline): SEHNR, FQNEAQ (reference sequence). The CDR3 totals 13 residues. Trimming took 3 bases from V and 7 from J, leaving 10 bases between them.

The chain has TRBV5-4 and TRBJ2-6, with 8 bases that match TRBD1. Germline V gives CDR1 SGHNT, CDR2 YYREEE (reference sequence). V trimming: 0 bases; J trimming: 0 bases; junction bases outside the gene matches: 8. The CDR3 is 19 residues long. The CDR3 nucleotides read TGTGCCAGCAGCTTGGCCGACAGGGGTTGGGTCTCTGGGGCCAACGTCCTGACTTTC. It codes for CASSLADRGWVSGANVLTF. The full variable domain, completed using reference TRBV5-4 and TRBJ2-6, is ETGVTQSPTHLIKTRGQQVTLRCSSQSGHNTVSWYQQALGQGPQFIFQYYREEENGRGNFPPRFSGLQFPNYSSELNVNALELDDSALYLCASSLADRGWVSGANVLTFGAGSRLTVL.

Note on this clone: Possible read error: a much larger clone is one base away. V and J are TRBV2 and TRBJ1-5; 7 nucleotides agree with TRBD1. V shed 3 bases and J 7 bases; nucleotides not matched to a gene: 6. CDR3 length: 14 residues. Germline V lookup: CDR1 SNHLY, CDR2 FYNNEI. CDR3 nucleotide sequence: TGTGCCAGCAGTGACCAGGGGGATGGGCAGCCCCAGCATTTT. Translating gives CASSDQGDGQPQHF.

This chain joins TRBV20-1 and TRBJ2-7, with TRBD2 identical over 7 bases. This CDR3 is 10 amino acids long. Germline values: CDR1 DFQATT, CDR2 SNEGSKA (reference sequence). The junction had 2 bases not matched to a gene; V was cut back by 6 bases and J by 6 bases. As DNA, the CDR3 is TGCAGTGCCGGACTAGTCGAGCAGTACTTC. Its translation: CSAGLVEQYF.

This clone occurred many times. J is TRBJ1-2 and V is TRBV15, with 7 nucleotides matching TRBD1. Germline-derived CDR1 and CDR2 are LNHNV and YYDKDF (reference sequence). V trimming: 0 bases; J trimming: 7 bases; junction bases outside the gene matches: 11. The CDR3 is 16 residues long. This CDR3 is CATSRDLKGTEGGYTF. For the CDR3, the DNA is TGTGCCACCAGCAGAGATCTAAAGGGGACAGAGGGTGGCTACACCTTC.

This clone was seen only a few times. The V gene is TRBV27, the J gene TRBJ2-1; TRBD2 is a possible D gene (6 bases). The CDR3 consists of 15 residues. Germline loops: CDR1 MNHEY, CDR2 SMNVEV (reference sequence). Trimming took 3 bases from V and 4 from J, leaving 13 bases between them. The CDR3 region is CASSFGGSRYNEQFF. The DNA for the CDR3 is TGTGCCAGCAGTTTTGGGGGGTCCAGATACAATGAGCAGTTCTTC.

This clone was picked up many times. The rearrangement uses TRBV11-2 and TRBJ1-1; no firm D call. Germline V CDR1 and CDR2: SGHAT, FQNNGV. The CDR3 totals 16 residues. Deletions cut 4 bases from V and 3 bases from J, with 18 bases between. Written as DNA, the CDR3 is TGTGCCAGCAGCTCCCCTGAGTGGATTCGGGACACTGAAGCTTTCTTT. Translation: CASSSPEWIRDTEAFF.